Detailed here is one T cell receptor beta chain. This clone was seen a handful of times. Its recognized antigen is unknown. No base qualities exist here, and no much larger clone lies one base off it. The QIAamp DNA FFPE kit was used to extract genomic DNA from formalin-fixed paraffin-embedded autopsy tissue. The immunoSEQ bias-controlled multiplex PCR was used to amplify TCRbeta CDR3 regions, which were then sequenced at high throughput. The authors processed their data as follows. The immunoSEQ vendor pipeline collapsed and filtered the CDR3 sequences so that the abundance and frequency of each unique TCRbeta CDR3 could be quantified. Dominant CDR3 amino acid sequences were clustered with SARS-CoV-2-specific ImmuneCODE TCRbeta sequences by CD-HIT using a 90% global sequence identity threshold. A clone was classed as hyperexpanded at a frequency of 0.1 to 1 and as large at a frequency of 0.01 to 0.1. MiXCR was used to confirm CDR3 amino acid sequences and V and J gene assignments of dominant clones. The R stringdist package was used to calculate Levenshtein distances between the patient clonotypes and the ImmuneCODE hits. Here the immuneACCESS table is served through TCRdb, limited to in-frame sequences with V and J called. Missing clones are a known gap in these copies; in checked studies unresolved V genes cover under half, and the rest lacks a known reason. V and J calls and clone size are copied from that table; D and trimming were computed from the DNA. The sample table records more than 6,000 clones; 78% of these occur just once. Around 20% of the sample lies in the top ten.

The CDR3 contains 19 residues, cysteine and phenylalanine counted. Kept here is only the CDR3 DNA, which spans 57 bases and is read in frame from base 1. At the junction V is shortened by 4 bases and J by 0 bases; bases outside the gene matches: 8. Per the germline V gene (reference sequence), LNHDA is the CDR1 and SQIVND is the CDR2. The sample belongs to a study of T cell repertoires in MIS-A myocarditis (dated by TCRdb to the early 2020s). The chain is assembled from TRBV19 and TRBJ2-2; the central 13 bases match TRBD2. The receptor's source is a man younger than 35 with fulminant myocarditis from multisystem inflammatory syndrome in adults (MIS-A) after COVID-19. The specimen sequenced was right inferior lung lobe tissue obtained at autopsy. The DNA reads as follows: TGTGCCAGTAGTAACGGACTAGCGGGGGACCTAGCGAACACCGGGGAGCTGTTTTTT. It encodes CASSNGLAGDLANTGELFF. Beyond the CDR3, the reference TRBV19 and TRBJ2-2 genes provide the residues; the full variable domain reads: DGGITQSPKYLFRKEGQNVTLSCEQNLNHDAMYWYRQDPGQGLRLIYYSQIVNDFQKGDIAEGYSVSREKKESFPLTVTSAQKNPTAFYLCASSNGLAGDLANTGELFFGEGSRLTVL.